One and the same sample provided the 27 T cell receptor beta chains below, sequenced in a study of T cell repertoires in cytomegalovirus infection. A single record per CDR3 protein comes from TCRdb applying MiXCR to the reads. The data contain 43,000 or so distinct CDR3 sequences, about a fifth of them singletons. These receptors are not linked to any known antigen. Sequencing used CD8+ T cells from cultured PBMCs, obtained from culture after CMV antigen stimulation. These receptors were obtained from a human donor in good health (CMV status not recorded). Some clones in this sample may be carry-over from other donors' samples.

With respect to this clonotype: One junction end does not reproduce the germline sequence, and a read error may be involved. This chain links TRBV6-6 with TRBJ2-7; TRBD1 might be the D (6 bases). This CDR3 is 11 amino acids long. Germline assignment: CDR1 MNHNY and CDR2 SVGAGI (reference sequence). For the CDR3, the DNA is TGTGCCAGCAGTTCTGGGACACAATGGGTCTTC. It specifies CASSSGTQWVF.

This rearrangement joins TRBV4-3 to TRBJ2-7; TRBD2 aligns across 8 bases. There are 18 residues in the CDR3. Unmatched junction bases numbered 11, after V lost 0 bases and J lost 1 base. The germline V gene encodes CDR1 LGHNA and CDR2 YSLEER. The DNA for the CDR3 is TGCGCCAGCAGCCAAGATTTCGCTATCGGGGGGGAATCCTACGAGCAGTACTTC. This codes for CASSQDFAIGGESYEQYF.

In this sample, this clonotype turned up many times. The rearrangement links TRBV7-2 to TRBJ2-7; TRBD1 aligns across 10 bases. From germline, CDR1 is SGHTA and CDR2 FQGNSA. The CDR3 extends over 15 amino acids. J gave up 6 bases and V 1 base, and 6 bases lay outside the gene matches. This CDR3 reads CASSLGTGGYPEQYF. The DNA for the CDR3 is TGTGCCAGCAGCTTAGGGACAGGGGGATATCCCGAGCAGTACTTC.

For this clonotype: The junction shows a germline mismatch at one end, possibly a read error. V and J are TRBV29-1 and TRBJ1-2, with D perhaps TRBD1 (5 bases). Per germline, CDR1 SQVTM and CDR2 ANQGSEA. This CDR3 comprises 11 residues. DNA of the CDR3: TGCAGCGTTGAATCCCAAGGAAGACAGCTCTTC. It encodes CSVESQGRQLF.

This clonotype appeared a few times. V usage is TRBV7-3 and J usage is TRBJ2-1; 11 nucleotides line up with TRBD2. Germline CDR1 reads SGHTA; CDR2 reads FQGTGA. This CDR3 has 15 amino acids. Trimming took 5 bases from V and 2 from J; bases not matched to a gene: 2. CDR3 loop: CASSALAGAYNEQFF. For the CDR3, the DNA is TGTGCCAGCAGCGCACTAGCGGGGGCCTACAATGAGCAGTTCTTC.

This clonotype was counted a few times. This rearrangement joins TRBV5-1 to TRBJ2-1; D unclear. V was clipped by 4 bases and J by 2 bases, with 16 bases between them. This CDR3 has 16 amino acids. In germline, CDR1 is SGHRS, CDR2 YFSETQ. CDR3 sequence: CASSLLGGEAYNEQFF. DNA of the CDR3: TGCGCCAGCAGCCTGCTTGGCGGAGAGGCCTACAATGAGCAGTTCTTC.

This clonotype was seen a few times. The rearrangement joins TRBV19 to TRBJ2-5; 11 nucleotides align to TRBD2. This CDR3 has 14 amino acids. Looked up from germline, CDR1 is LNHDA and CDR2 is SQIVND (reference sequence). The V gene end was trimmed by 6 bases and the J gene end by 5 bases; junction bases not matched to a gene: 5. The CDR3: CASRLLAGDETQYF. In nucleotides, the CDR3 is TGTGCCAGTAGACTACTAGCGGGAGATGAGACCCAGTACTTC.

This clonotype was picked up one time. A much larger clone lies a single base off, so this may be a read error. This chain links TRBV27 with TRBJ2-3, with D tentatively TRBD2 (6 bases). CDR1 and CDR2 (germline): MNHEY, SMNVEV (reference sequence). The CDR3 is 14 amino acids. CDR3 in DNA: TGTGTCAGCGGCAAATGGGGGGGCACAGATACGCAGTATTTT. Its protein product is CVSGKWGGTDTQYF.

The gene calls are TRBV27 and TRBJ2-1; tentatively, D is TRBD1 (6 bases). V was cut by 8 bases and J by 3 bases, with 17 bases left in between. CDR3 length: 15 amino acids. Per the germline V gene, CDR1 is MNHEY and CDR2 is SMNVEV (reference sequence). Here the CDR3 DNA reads TGTGCCAGCTCCACAGGGTGGGCCCTCTACAATGAGCAGTTCTTC. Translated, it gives CASSTGWALYNEQFF.

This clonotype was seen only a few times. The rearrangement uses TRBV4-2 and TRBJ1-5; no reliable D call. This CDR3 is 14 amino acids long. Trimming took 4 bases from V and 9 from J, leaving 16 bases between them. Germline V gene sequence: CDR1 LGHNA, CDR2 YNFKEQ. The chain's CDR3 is CASSPDLSGWPQHF. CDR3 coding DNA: TGTGCCAGCAGCCCAGACCTGAGCGGTTGGCCCCAGCATTTT.

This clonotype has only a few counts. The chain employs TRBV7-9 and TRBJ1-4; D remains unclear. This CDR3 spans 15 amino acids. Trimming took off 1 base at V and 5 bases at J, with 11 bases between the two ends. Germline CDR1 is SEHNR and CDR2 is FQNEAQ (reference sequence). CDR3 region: CASSLGASLNEKLFF. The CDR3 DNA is TGTGCCAGCAGCTTAGGGGCCAGCTTGAATGAAAAACTGTTTTTT.

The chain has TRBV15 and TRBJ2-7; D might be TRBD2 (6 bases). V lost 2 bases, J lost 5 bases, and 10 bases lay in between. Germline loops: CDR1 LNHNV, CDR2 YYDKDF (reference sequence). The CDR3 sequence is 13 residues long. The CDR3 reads CATSRQGGDEQYF. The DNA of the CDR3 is TGTGCCACCAGCAGACAAGGAGGGGACGAGCAGTACTTC.

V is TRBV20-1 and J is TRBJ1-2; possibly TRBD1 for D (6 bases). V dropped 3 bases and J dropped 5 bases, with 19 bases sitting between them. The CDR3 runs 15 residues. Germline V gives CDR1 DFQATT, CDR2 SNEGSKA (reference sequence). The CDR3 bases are TGCAGTGCTAGGGACCAGACAGGCTCGCGTTATGGCTACACCTTC. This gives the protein CSARDQTGSRYGYTF.

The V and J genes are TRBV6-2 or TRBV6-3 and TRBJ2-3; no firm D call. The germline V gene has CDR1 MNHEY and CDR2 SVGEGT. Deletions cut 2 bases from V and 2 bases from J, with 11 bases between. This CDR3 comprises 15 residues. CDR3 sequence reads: CASSYPREPTDTQYF. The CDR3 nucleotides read TGTGCCAGCAGTTACCCCCGAGAACCCACAGATACGCAGTATTTT.

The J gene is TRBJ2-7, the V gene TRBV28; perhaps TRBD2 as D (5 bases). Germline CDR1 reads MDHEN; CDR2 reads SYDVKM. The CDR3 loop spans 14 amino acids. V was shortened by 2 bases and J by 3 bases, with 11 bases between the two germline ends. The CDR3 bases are TGTGCCAGCAGTTTACCCGAGCGGATCTACGAGCAGTACTTC. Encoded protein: CASSLPERIYEQYF.

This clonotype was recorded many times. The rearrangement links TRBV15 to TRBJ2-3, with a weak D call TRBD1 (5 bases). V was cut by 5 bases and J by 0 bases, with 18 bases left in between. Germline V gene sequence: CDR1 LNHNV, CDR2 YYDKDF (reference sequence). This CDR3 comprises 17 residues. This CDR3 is CATSGFPRTTSTDTQYF. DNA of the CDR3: TGTGCCACCAGCGGCTTTCCCCGGACAACTAGCACAGATACGCAGTATTTT.

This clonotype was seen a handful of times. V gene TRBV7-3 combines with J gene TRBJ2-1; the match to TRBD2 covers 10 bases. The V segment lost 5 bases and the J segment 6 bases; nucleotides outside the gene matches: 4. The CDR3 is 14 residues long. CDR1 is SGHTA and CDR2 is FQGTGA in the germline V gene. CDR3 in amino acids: CASSRAGGRNEQFF. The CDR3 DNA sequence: TGTGCCAGCAGCCGAGCGGGGGGGCGCAATGAGCAGTTCTTC.

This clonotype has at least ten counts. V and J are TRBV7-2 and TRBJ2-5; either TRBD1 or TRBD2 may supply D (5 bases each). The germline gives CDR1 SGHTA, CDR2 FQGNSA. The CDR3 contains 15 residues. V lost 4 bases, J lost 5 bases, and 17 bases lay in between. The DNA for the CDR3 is TGTGCCAGCAGCTCCACCGGGGCTCCTAGGGAGACCCAGTACTTC. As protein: CASSSTGAPRETQYF. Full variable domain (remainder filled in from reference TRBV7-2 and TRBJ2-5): GAGVSQSPSNKVTEKGKDVELRCDPISGHTALYWYRQSLGQGLEFLIYFQGNSAPDKSGLPSDRFSAERTGGSVSTLTIQRTQQEDSAVYLCASSSTGAPRETQYFGPGTRLLVL.

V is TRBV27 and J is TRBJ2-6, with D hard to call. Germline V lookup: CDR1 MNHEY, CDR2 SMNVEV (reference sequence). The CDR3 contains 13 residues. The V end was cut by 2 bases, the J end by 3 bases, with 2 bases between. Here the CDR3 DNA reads TGTGCCAGCAGTTTACTTGGGGCCAACGTCCTGACTTTC. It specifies CASSLLGANVLTF.

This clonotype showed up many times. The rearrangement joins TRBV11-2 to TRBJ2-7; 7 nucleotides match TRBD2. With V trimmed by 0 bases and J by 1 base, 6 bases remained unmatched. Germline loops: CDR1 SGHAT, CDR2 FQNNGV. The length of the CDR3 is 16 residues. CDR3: CASSLDRAAGSYEQYF. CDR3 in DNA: TGTGCCAGCAGCTTAGATCGCGCAGCGGGGTCCTACGAGCAGTACTTC.

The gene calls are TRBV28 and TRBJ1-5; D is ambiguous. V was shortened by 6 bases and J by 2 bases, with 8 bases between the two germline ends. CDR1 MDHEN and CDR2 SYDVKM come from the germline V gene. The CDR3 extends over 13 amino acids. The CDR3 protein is CASSFSGNQPQHF. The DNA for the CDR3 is TGTGCCAGCAGCTTTAGTGGCAATCAGCCCCAGCATTTT.

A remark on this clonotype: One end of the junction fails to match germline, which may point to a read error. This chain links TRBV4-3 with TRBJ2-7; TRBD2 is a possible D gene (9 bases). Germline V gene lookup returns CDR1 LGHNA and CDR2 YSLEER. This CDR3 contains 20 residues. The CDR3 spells CASSQDLARGQIAGVYEQYF. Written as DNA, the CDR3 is TGCGCCAGCAGCCAAGATCTGGCCAGGGGGCAGATAGCGGGAGTTTACGAGCAGTACTTT.

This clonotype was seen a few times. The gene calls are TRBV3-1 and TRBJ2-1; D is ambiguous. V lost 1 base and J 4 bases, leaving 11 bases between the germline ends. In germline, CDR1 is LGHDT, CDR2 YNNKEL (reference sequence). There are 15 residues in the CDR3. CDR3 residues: CASSQVLDPYNEQFF. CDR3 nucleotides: TGTGCCAGCAGCCAAGTTCTAGACCCTTACAATGAGCAGTTCTTC.

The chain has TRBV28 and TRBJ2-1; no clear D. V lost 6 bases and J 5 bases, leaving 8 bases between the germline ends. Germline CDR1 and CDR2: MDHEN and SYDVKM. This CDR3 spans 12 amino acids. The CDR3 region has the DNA TGTGCCAGCAGCCCCCGGGACAATGAGCAGTTCTTC. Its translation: CASSPRDNEQFF. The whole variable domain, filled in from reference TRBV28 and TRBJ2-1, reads DVKVTQSSRYLVKRTGEKVFLECVQDMDHENMFWYRQDPGLGLRLIYFSYDVKMKEKGDIPEGYSVSREKKERFSLILESASTNQTSMYLCASSPRDNEQFFGPGTRLTVL.

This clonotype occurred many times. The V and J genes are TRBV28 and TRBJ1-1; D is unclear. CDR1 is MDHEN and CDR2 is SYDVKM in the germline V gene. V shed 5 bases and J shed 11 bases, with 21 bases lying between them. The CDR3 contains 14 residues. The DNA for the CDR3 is TGTGCCAGCAGTAATGATTTACCCCCTTTGAGGGCTTTCTTT. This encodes CASSNDLPPLRAFF.

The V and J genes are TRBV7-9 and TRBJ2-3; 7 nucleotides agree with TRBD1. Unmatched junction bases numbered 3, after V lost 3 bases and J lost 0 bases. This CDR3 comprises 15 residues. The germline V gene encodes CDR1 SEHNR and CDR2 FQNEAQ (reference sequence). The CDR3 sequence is CASSFLQGSTDTQYF. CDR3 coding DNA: TGTGCCAGCAGCTTTCTACAGGGGAGCACAGATACGCAGTATTTT.

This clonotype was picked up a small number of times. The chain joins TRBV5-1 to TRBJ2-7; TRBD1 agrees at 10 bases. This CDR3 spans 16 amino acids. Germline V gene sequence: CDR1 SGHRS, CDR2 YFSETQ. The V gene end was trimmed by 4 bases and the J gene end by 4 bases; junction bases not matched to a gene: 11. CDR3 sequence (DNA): TGCGCCAGCAGCCTGGGGACGTTGGGACAGGGGTACGAGCAGTACTTC. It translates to CASSLGTLGQGYEQYF.